This T cell receptor (beta chain) was retrieved from a study of shared clonotypes between healthy human individuals. The CDR3 is 15 residues long. The V segment lost 4 bases and the J segment 5 bases; nucleotides outside the gene matches: 7. Clones were read by immunoSEQ multiplex PCR, and TCRdb kept only the in-frame ones, dropping some. The data contain some 1.5 million clones, roughly 96% of them singletons. A CD45RA-negative memory subset and a CD45RA+ naive subset were separated from the CD4+ cells. V usage is TRBV23-1 and J usage is TRBJ2-3; 9 bases match TRBD2. TRBV23-1 is an open reading frame whose function is uncertain. The sequenced material came from naive CD4+ T cells sorted from blood. Sample subset: CD45RA+ positively selected. The clonotype comes from a man aged 25 to 45 in good health. The CDR3 DNA reads TGCGCCAGCAGTCCTAGCGGGATCCGCCAAGATACGCAGTATTTT. Protein: CASSPSGIRQDTQYF.